This T cell receptor (beta chain) was identified during a study of cytomegalovirus exposure and HLA in healthy donors. On the study more broadly: Among about 400 genotyped donors, 65% to 90% fell in the Caucasian-associated ancestry cluster. Study-wide results and caveats: According to a later analysis, most TCR beta chains associated with CMV appeared HLA-restricted. Researchers reported in a later analysis that a missense DCLRE1C variant was tied to TCR beta V- and J-gene trimming.

For this clone: Its antigen is not known.

The PCR used 60 Vbeta and 13 Jbeta primers. Authors' data handling: There were 80 million to 95 million unique TCR beta chains by a later count, and about 12 million of them were shared. Using immunoSEQ multiplex PCR, the repertoire was profiled, and TCRdb retains in-frame clones only, with some absent. V and J calls plus clone size are reproduced from that table; the DNA served to infer D and trimming. This repertoire includes about 200,000 clones. The CDR3 contains 14 residues. Trimming took off 2 bases at V and 0 bases at J, with 5 bases between the two ends. Germline assignment: CDR1 SEHNR and CDR2 FQNEAQ (reference sequence).

Sequences were obtained from PBMCs. This chain links TRBV7-9 with TRBJ1-5, with no clear D. This TCR derives from a woman aged 25 to 45 in good health and CMV-seropositive. The DNA for the CDR3 is TGTGCCAGCAGCTTATACGGTAGCAATCAGCCCCAGCATTTT. It translates to CASSLYGSNQPQHF.